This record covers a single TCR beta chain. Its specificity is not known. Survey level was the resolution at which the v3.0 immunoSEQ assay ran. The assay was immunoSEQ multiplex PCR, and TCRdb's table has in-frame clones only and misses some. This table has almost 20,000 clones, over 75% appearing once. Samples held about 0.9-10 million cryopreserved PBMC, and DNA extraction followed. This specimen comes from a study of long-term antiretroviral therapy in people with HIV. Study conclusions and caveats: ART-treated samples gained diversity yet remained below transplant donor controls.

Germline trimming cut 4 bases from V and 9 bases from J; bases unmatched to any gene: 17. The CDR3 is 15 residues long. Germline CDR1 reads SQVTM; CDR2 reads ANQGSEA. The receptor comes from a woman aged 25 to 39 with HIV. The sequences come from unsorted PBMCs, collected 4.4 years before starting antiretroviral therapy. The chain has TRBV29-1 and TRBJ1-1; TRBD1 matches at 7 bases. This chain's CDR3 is CSVATRQGQIFKAFF. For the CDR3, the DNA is TGCAGCGTTGCTACTAGACAGGGACAGATTTTCAAAGCTTTCTTT.